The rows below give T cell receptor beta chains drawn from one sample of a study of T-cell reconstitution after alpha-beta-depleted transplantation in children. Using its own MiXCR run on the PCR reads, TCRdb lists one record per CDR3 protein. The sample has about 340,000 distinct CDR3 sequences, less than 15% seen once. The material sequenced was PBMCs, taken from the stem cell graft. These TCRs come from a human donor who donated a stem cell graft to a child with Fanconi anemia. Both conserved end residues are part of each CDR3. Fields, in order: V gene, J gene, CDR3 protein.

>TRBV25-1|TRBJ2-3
CASTPRSHSTDTQYF
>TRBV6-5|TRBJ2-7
CASSYSTGNPYEQYF
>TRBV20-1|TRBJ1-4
CSARDRGQAEKLFF
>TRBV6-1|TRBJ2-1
CASSWDRRSYNEQFF
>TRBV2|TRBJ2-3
CASYKFGDTQYF
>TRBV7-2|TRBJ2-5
CASSLQGGAETQYF
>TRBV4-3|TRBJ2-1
CASSQVVSSYNEQFF
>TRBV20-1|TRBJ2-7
CSARKGTGGDYEQYF
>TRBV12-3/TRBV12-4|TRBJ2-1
CASSPTGGIEQFF
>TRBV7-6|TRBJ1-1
CASSPDIRARGTEAFF
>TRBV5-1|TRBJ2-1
CASSLAGGGPVEQFF
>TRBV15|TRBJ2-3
CAVNGGPSTDTQYF
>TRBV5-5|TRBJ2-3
CASSPIFRDRVRTDTQYF
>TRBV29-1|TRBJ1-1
CSVFGADTEAFF
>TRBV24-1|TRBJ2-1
CATSDPTSGEFF
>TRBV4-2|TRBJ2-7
CASSRTGGSSYEQYF
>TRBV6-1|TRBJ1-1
CASSVRMNTEAFF
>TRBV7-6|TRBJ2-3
CASSLVPGLPSGSTQYF
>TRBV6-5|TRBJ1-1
CASSSGGWDTEAFF
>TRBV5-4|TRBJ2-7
CASSEDRAQGEQYF
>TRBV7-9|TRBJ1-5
CASSRDTGPQHF
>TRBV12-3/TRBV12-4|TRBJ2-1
CASSLGYNYEQFF
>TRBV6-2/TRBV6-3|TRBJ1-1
CASSYHLWTGGNTEAFF
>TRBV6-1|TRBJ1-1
CASSPYGTVEAFF
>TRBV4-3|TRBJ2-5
CASSQDRLAGQETQYF
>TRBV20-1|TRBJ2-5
CSAPFRGGGETQYF
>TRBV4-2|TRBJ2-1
CASSQSRGGKDEQFF
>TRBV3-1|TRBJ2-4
CASSQGTQNIQYF
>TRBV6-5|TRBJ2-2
CASSYSTVTEAGELFF
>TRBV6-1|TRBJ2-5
CASSEAETGRETQYF
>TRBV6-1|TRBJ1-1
CASSPSGANTEAFF
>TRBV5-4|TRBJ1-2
CASSSRDSGLGYTF